The 11 T cell receptor beta chains reported below all come from one sample, sequenced in a study of cytotoxic CD8 clonotypes in ibrutinib-treated CLL. Here immunoSEQ multiplex PCR was the method, and the copy in TCRdb shows in-frame clones only, minus some. The sample has over 100,000 clones; approximately 85% are singletons. This sample comprised PBMCs, obtained after 24 months of ibrutinib treatment. These TCRs come from a human donor with chronic lymphocytic leukemia.

The chain carries TRBV29-1 and TRBJ1-4; 7 nucleotides align to TRBD1. Germline CDR1 reads SQVTM; CDR2 reads ANQGSEA. With 7 bases clipped from V and 7 bases from J, the junction kept 6 bases outside the gene matches. The CDR3 contains 12 residues. This chain's CDR3 is CSASRDSEKLFF. The CDR3 nucleotides read TGCAGCGCATCCCGGGACAGTGAAAAACTGTTTTTT.

The V call is TRBV10-3, the J call TRBJ2-3; 7 positions agree with TRBD2. CDR1 is ENHRY and CDR2 is SYGVKD in the germline V gene. The CDR3 has 16 amino acids. The J segment lost 5 bases and the V segment lost 0 bases, leaving 8 bases of the junction unmatched. The CDR3 sequence: CAISESWAGVEDTQYF. The DNA for the CDR3 is TGTGCCATCAGTGAGTCGTGGGCGGGAGTGGAAGATACGCAGTATTTT.

This rearrangement joins TRBV5-4 to TRBJ1-1; tentatively, D is TRBD1 (5 bases). The CDR3 has 12 amino acids. V was trimmed by 4 bases and J by 11 bases, leaving 15 bases between them. In germline, CDR1 is SGHNT, CDR2 YYREEE (reference sequence). Here the CDR3 DNA reads TGTGCCAGCAGCCCCCGAGGGGCGGGGGCTTTCTTT. This codes for CASSPRGAGAFF.

The genes are TRBV4-2 and TRBJ2-1; tentatively, D is TRBD1 or TRBD2 (5 bases each). The ends were cut back, 1 base at V and 4 bases at J, with 17 bases in the middle. The CDR3 runs 17 residues. Germline V lookup: CDR1 LGHNA, CDR2 YNFKEQ. This chain's CDR3 is CASSQGPLRDLYNEQFF. CDR3 nucleotides: TGTGCCAGCAGCCAAGGGCCCCTCCGGGACCTATACAATGAGCAGTTCTTC.

The chain joins TRBV9 to TRBJ1-3; possibly TRBD1 for D (6 bases). The CDR3 is 17 amino acids. CDR1 is SGDLS, CDR2 YYNGEE, per germline. Trimming shortened V by 3 bases and J by 0 bases, and 16 bases separated the two germline ends. The DNA of the CDR3 is TGTGCCAGCAGCGAGACCGGGACACTGGTCTCTGGAAACACCATATATTTT. Its translation: CASSETGTLVSGNTIYF.

The J gene is TRBJ2-7, the V gene TRBV7-9; D is perhaps TRBD2 (6 bases). Germline values: CDR1 SEHNR, CDR2 FQNEAQ (reference sequence). The ends were cut back, 2 bases at V and 2 bases at J, with 13 bases in the middle. The CDR3 length is 15 residues. The CDR3 reads CASSLSWRGPYEQYF. DNA of the CDR3: TGTGCCAGCAGCTTATCGTGGCGGGGTCCCTACGAGCAGTACTTC.

CDR3 nucleotides: TGTGCCAGCAGTACTAGCCAGACTGGGGCCAACGTCCTGACTTTC. Translation: CASSTSQTGANVLTF. The chain recombines TRBV25-1 with TRBJ2-6; D is perhaps TRBD2 (6 bases). Germline V gene data show CDR1 as MGHDK and CDR2 as SYGVNS. V lost 5 bases and J lost 2, with 10 bases in between. The CDR3 contains 15 residues.

This clone was seen a few times. The rearrangement uses TRBV6-1 and TRBJ2-2; 9 bases map to TRBD1. The germline V gene encodes CDR1 MNHNS and CDR2 SASEGT. The CDR3 runs 13 residues. The V and J ends lost 10 bases and 4 bases, in that order; junction bases with no gene match: 4. The chain's CDR3 is CAIGQGTTGELFF. Here the CDR3 DNA reads TGTGCCATCGGACAGGGGACCACCGGGGAGCTGTTTTTT.

V gene TRBV2 combines with J gene TRBJ1-1, with D perhaps matching TRBD1 (6 bases). Germline V gene data show CDR1 as SNHLY and CDR2 as FYNNEI. This CDR3 contains 15 residues. Trimming took 7 bases from V and 3 from J, leaving 18 bases between them. The CDR3 region is CASTESGGGYTEAFF. DNA of the CDR3: TGTGCCAGCACCGAATCGGGGGGCGGGTACACTGAAGCTTTCTTT.

V and J are TRBV19 and TRBJ2-7; the match to TRBD1 covers 10 bases. The CDR3 has 13 residues. J gave up 5 bases and V 5 bases, and 3 bases lay outside the gene matches. From germline, CDR1 is LNHDA and CDR2 SQIVND (reference sequence). CDR3 DNA sequence: TGTGCCAGTAGTCCAGGACAGGGGGACGAGCAGTACTTC. Encoded protein: CASSPGQGDEQYF.

In nucleotides, the CDR3 is TGTGCCAGCAGCGCCCCCCACAGGGGTTCCTACGAGCAGTACTTC. This translates into CASSAPHRGSYEQYF. V and J are TRBV5-4 and TRBJ2-7; 7 positions agree with TRBD1. The CDR3 totals 15 residues. Germline V gene data show CDR1 as SGHNT and CDR2 as YYREEE (reference sequence). J lost 1 base, V lost 4 bases, and 8 bases had no gene match.